This TCR beta chain emerged from a study of OX40 agonist ivuxolimab in advanced cancers. Findings and caveats of the study: A proportion of nonresponders additionally exhibited low normalized T-cell clonal expansion. Expanded clones were, on average, more numerous among CD8+ T cells than CD4+.

The CDR3 is 13 amino acids. CDR1 MNHEY and CDR2 SVGAGI come from the germline V gene. The V segment lost 5 bases and the J segment 7 bases; nucleotides outside the gene matches: 7. Some clones are missing from TCRdb's copy, which holds only in-frame ones; the method was immunoSEQ multiplex PCR. In the table there are over 100,000 clones, 80% to 90% of which are singletons. Autoimmune disease history or systemic immunosuppression led to patient exclusion. Baseline was the first blood sampling point, followed by cycle 4 day 1 and cycle 7 day 1. On this clone itself: Its matching antigen is unknown.

This specimen consisted of CD4+ or CD8+ T cells sorted from blood, obtained in a trial of the OX40 agonist ivuxolimab. This clonotype was sampled from an adult with an advanced solid tumor such as melanoma, head and neck, liver or kidney cancer. This chain links TRBV6-5 with TRBJ1-2; 7 bases are shared with TRBD1. The CDR3 coding sequence is TGTGCCAGCAGTGAGGCAGGGGGTCTTGGCTACACCTTC. Its protein is CASSEAGGLGYTF.